A selection of T cell receptor beta chains follows, all from one sample in a study of T cell repertoires in aging, cancer and after chemotherapy. TCRdb ran MiXCR on the multiplex PCR reads and lists one entry per CDR3 protein. The data show around 2,100 distinct CDR3 sequences, roughly 27% seen once. Sequenced: blood. Every receptor here comes from a human donor with a solid tumor. Both conserved end residues are part of each CDR3. The order of the fields is J gene, V gene, CDR3 protein.

J: TRBJ1-6; V: TRBV27; CDR3: CASSIDRGFSPLHF
J: TRBJ1-2; V: TRBV6-2/TRBV6-3; CDR3: CAGRTAGPLGYTF
J: TRBJ2-5; V: TRBV20-1; CDR3: CSARPGRETQYF
J: TRBJ2-1; V: TRBV15; CDR3: CATSRDLRAGTSRLFF
J: TRBJ2-1; V: TRBV6-4; CDR3: CVSSDELGNYNEQFF
J: TRBJ1-3; V: TRBV19; CDR3: CASSIAGAGNTIYF
J: TRBJ2-7; V: TRBV5-6; CDR3: CASSPPGLLSSEQYF
J: TRBJ2-2; V: TRBV24-1; CDR3: CATSDSGQDTGELFF
J: TRBJ2-5; V: TRBV6-2/TRBV6-3; CDR3: CASSYSGGAEETQYF
J: TRBJ1-4; V: TRBV6-1; CDR3: CASSSGGLNEKLFF
J: TRBJ2-6; V: TRBV4-2; CDR3: CASSQDGSTGANVLTF
J: TRBJ1-1; V: TRBV27; CDR3: CASGRVNTKAFF
J: TRBJ2-3; V: TRBV4-3; CDR3: CASSQDVGQGADTQYF
J: TRBJ1-1; V: TRBV5-1; CDR3: CASSLGQAGTEAFF
J: TRBJ2-3; V: TRBV6-4; CDR3: CASSVIRGDTQYF
J: TRBJ2-7; V: TRBV6-2/TRBV6-3; CDR3: CASSFGTSASEQYF
J: TRBJ1-5; V: TRBV12-3/TRBV12-4; CDR3: CASSSGQGEYQPQHF
J: TRBJ2-1; V: TRBV29-1; CDR3: CSVERRASGTKGEQFF
J: TRBJ1-1; V: TRBV20-1; CDR3: CSARKGSGVTEAFF
J: TRBJ2-1; V: TRBV4-3; CDR3: CASSQALADYNEQFF
J: TRBJ1-2; V: TRBV30; CDR3: CACYRDRAHRYGYTF
J: TRBJ1-3; V: TRBV4-2; CDR3: CASSQGTASGNTIYF
J: TRBJ2-3; V: TRBV30; CDR3: CAWKPRLAGADTQYF
J: TRBJ1-1; V: TRBV4-3; CDR3: CASSQGVDRVNTEAFF
J: TRBJ2-1; V: TRBV11-2; CDR3: CASSQRRDLSGNEQFF
J: TRBJ1-4; V: TRBV6-5; CDR3: CASSPAGDPANEKLFF
J: TRBJ2-3; V: TRBV7-3; CDR3: CASSPKTSRYTDTQYF
J: TRBJ1-3; V: TRBV18; CDR3: CASSPPSRREGNTIYF
J: TRBJ1-6; V: TRBV7-6; CDR3: CASSLAGAGKDSPLHF
J: TRBJ1-5; V: TRBV6-5; CDR3: CASSPTGGNQPQHF
J: TRBJ2-3; V: TRBV20-1; CDR3: CSASSGGILDTQYF
J: TRBJ2-3; V: TRBV6-4; CDR3: CASSDSAGGSTDTQYF
J: TRBJ2-7; V: TRBV6-5; CDR3: CASSSPSRYEQYF
J: TRBJ2-3; V: TRBV7-3; CDR3: CASSLGTSGADTQYF
J: TRBJ1-2; V: TRBV5-5; CDR3: CASSLDRGNYGYTF
J: TRBJ1-1; V: TRBV6-4; CDR3: CALEGMVQGPPGETEAFF
J: TRBJ2-7; V: TRBV7-2; CDR3: CASRTGPDYEQYF
J: TRBJ1-4; V: TRBV7-9; CDR3: CASSLALHSSTRTGDHNEKLFF
J: TRBJ2-4; V: TRBV20-1; CDR3: CSARRGTKNIQYF
J: TRBJ2-2; V: TRBV10-3; CDR3: CAISEISGRGTGELFF
J: TRBJ1-3; V: TRBV29-1; CDR3: CSASEGEAGNTIYF
J: TRBJ2-7; V: TRBV12-3/TRBV12-4; CDR3: CASSLYRADEQYF
J: TRBJ2-6; V: TRBV4-2; CDR3: CASSQDQSSGANVLTF